Each of the 20 T cell receptor beta chains below was sequenced from the same sample in a study of T cell changes during pregnancy in multiple sclerosis. The method was immunoSEQ multiplex PCR; TCRdb's version includes in-frame clones alone and lacks a portion of them. The data show more than 70,000 clones, approximately 92% seen once. The specimen was peripheral blood, collected before pregnancy. Source of these receptors: a female donor with multiple sclerosis, enrolled in a pregnancy study.

V usage is TRBV7-8 and J usage is TRBJ2-5, with D possibly being TRBD1 (5 bases). CDR3 length: 13 residues. Trimming shortened V by 6 bases and J by 2 bases, and 10 bases separated the two germline ends. Germline V lookup: CDR1 SGHVS, CDR2 FQNEAQ. The CDR3 reads CASRLKGQETQYF. The CDR3 DNA reads TGTGCCAGCAGGTTAAAGGGGCAAGAGACCCAGTACTTC.

The chain is built from TRBV27 and TRBJ2-7, with 7 bases fitting TRBD2. From germline, CDR1 is MNHEY and CDR2 SMNVEV (reference sequence). The V segment lost 0 bases and the J segment 5 bases; nucleotides outside the gene matches: 7. This CDR3 spans 15 amino acids. In DNA, the CDR3 is TGTGCCAGCAGTTTATCCTGGACTAGTTCTAACGAGCAGTACTTC. Its translation is CASSLSWTSSNEQYF.

This clone was counted a single time. The V and J genes are TRBV4-2 and TRBJ2-1, with 11 bases identical to TRBD2. The CDR3 runs to 18 residues. The V gene's germline CDR1 is LGHNA and CDR2 YNFKEQ. Trimming at V came to 2 bases and at J to 6 bases, leaving 12 bases not matched to a gene. Written as DNA, the CDR3 is TGTGCCAGCAGCCAACTTCCGGAGATAGCGGGAGGGGGCAATGAGCAGTTCTTC. Its protein is CASSQLPEIAGGGNEQFF.

V is TRBV27 and J is TRBJ1-2; D not resolved. The V and J ends lost 6 bases and 2 bases respectively, with 10 bases between them. CDR3 length: 13 residues. Germline V gene lookup returns CDR1 MNHEY and CDR2 SMNVEV (reference sequence). The CDR3, as DNA: TGTGCCAGCAGCTGGGCCAAGAACTATGGCTACACCTTC. This codes for CASSWAKNYGYTF.

This clone was observed once. This sequence joins TRBV7-9 and TRBJ1-1, with 8 bases identical to TRBD1. The V gene's germline CDR1 is SEHNR and CDR2 FQNEAQ (reference sequence). After removal of 5 bases from V and 11 bases from J, the junction contained 7 bases not matched to a gene. The length of the CDR3 is 12 residues. The DNA for the CDR3 is TGTGCCAGCAGCCCCTCGACAGGGGAGGCTTTCTTT. This sequence encodes CASSPSTGEAFF. The variable domain in full, with the rest retrieved from reference TRBV7-9 and TRBJ1-1, is DTGVSQNPRHKITKRGQNVTFRCDPISEHNRLYWYRQTLGQGPEFLTYFQNEAQLEKSRLLSDRFSAERPKGSFSTLEIQRTEQGDSAMYLCASSPSTGEAFFGQGTRLTVV.

V is TRBV9 and J is TRBJ2-3, with 10 bases lining up with TRBD2. V trimming: 2 bases; J trimming: 4 bases; junction bases outside the gene matches: 7. CDR3 length: 16 residues. The germline V gene has CDR1 SGDLS and CDR2 YYNGEE. Here the CDR3 reads CASSVPLAGNPDTQYF. CDR3 DNA sequence: TGTGCCAGCAGCGTTCCACTAGCGGGAAACCCAGATACGCAGTATTTT.

The chain links TRBV4-1 to TRBJ2-7; 9 bases are a match to TRBD2. The J segment lost 4 bases and the V segment lost 1 base, leaving 5 bases of the junction unmatched. CDR1 is MGHRA and CDR2 is YSYEKL in the germline V gene. The CDR3 sequence is 15 residues long. CDR3 DNA: TGCGCCAGCAGCCAAGTTAGCGGGGGCCGATACGAGCAGTACTTC. Its protein product is CASSQVSGGRYEQYF.

The chain joins TRBV19 to TRBJ1-1, with a possible D match to TRBD1 (5 bases). Germline CDR1 reads LNHDA; CDR2 reads SQIVND (reference sequence). This CDR3 has 15 amino acids. Between the trimmed V and J ends, which lost 7 bases and 0 bases, there was a span of 15 bases. DNA for the CDR3: TGTGCCAGTAAGTTTGGAACAGGTATGAACACTGAAGCTTTCTTT. Amino acids: CASKFGTGMNTEAFF.

CDR3 in DNA: TGTGCCAGCAGCCAGAGGATCAGCACAGATACGCAGTATTTT. Encoded protein: CASSQRISTDTQYF. The chain carries TRBV11-1 and TRBJ2-3; D not certain. In germline, CDR1 is SGHAT, CDR2 FQDESV (reference sequence). This CDR3 is 14 amino acids long. Trimming removed 5 bases from V and 0 bases from J, with 9 bases in between.

This clone was picked up one time. This chain connects TRBV27 to TRBJ1-1; a weak D match, TRBD1 (5 bases). V gave up 3 bases and J gave up 4 bases, with 9 bases separating them. The germline V gene has CDR1 MNHEY and CDR2 SMNVEV (reference sequence). The CDR3 consists of 13 residues. Here the CDR3 reads CASSFRDTTEAFF. DNA for the CDR3: TGTGCCAGCAGTTTCAGGGATACCACTGAAGCTTTCTTT.

This chain joins TRBV28 and TRBJ1-2; perhaps TRBD1 as D (6 bases). Per the germline V gene, CDR1 is MDHEN and CDR2 is SYDVKM. V dropped 6 bases and J dropped 5 bases, with 16 bases sitting between them. The CDR3 covers 14 residues. The CDR3 sequence is CASSPRGAGYGYTF. CDR3 bases: TGTGCCAGCAGCCCCAGGGGCGCCGGGTATGGCTACACCTTC.

The count of this clone is one. The chain links TRBV6-1 to TRBJ1-2; maybe TRBD1 (6 bases). The CDR3 runs to 13 residues. CDR1 is MNHNS, CDR2 SASEGT, per germline. The V end lost 7 bases, the J end lost 1 base, and 10 bases lay between the germline ends. CDR3 region: CASNRAFNYGYTF. CDR3 DNA: TGTGCCAGCAACAGGGCTTTTAACTATGGCTACACCTTC.

This chain joins TRBV6-4 and TRBJ2-1, with TRBD2 matching over 7 bases. The CDR3 spans 16 residues. Germline V gene lookup returns CDR1 MRHNA and CDR2 SNTAGT. The V segment lost 5 bases and the J segment 0 bases; nucleotides outside the gene matches: 7. CDR3 amino acids: CASSYLAEGSYNEQFF. CDR3 DNA: TGTGCCAGCAGTTATCTAGCGGAGGGCTCCTACAATGAGCAGTTCTTC.

A note on this clone: This sample includes further DNA sequences coding for the same CDR3. This chain joins TRBV4-2 and TRBJ1-1; D is unclear. Trimming removed 0 bases at V and 1 base at J, with 6 bases between. CDR1 is LGHNA and CDR2 is YNFKEQ in the germline V gene. The CDR3 consists of 14 residues. The CDR3 region is CASSQDRGNTEAFF. CDR3 sequence (DNA): TGTGCCAGCAGCCAAGATCGCGGGAACACTGAAGCTTTCTTT.

The chain uses TRBV7-2 and TRBJ2-7; no reliable D call. The length of the CDR3 is 13 residues. Trimming left V 4 bases short and J 3 bases short, with 10 bases between. Germline CDR1 is SGHTA and CDR2 is FQGNSA. The chain's CDR3 is CASSSRRSYEQYF. The CDR3, as DNA: TGTGCCAGCAGCTCCCGACGGAGCTACGAGCAGTACTTC.

The rearrangement joins TRBV5-1 to TRBJ2-1; a possible D gene is TRBD2 (7 bases). The CDR3 runs 15 residues. Germline V CDR1 and CDR2: SGHRS, YFSETQ. V shed 4 bases and J shed 1 base, with 12 bases lying between them. In DNA form, the CDR3 reads TGCGCCAGCAGCCGCAGGGGAGGGTCCTACAATGAGCAGTTCTTC. It codes for CASSRRGGSYNEQFF.

The gene calls are TRBV21-1 and TRBJ2-4; the D call TRBD2 from the table was never checked on the DNA. TRBV21-1 is a pseudogene segment. The CDR3 consists of 17 residues. CDR3 bases: TGTGCCAGCAGAAGAACTAGCGGGAGTCCCGGCAAAAACATTCAGTACTTC. Translated, it gives CASRRTSGSPGKNIQYF.

V and J are TRBV6-5 and TRBJ2-7; TRBD2 agrees at 8 bases. The ends lost 6 bases at V and 0 bases at J; junction bases unmatched: 7. CDR3 length: 15 residues. CDR1 and CDR2 from the germline V gene are MNHEY and SVGAGI. This CDR3 reads CASSSREGLSYEQYF. CDR3 bases: TGTGCCAGCAGCTCCCGGGAGGGGCTCTCCTACGAGCAGTACTTC.

The chain recombines TRBV7-9 with TRBJ2-1; TRBD2 aligns across 10 bases. This CDR3 spans 16 amino acids. In germline, CDR1 is SEHNR, CDR2 FQNEAQ (reference sequence). Trimming cost V 5 bases and J 0 bases; bases outside gene matches: 4. The CDR3 nucleotides read TGTGCCAGCAGCCCAAGGACTAGCGGCTCCTACAATGAGCAGTTCTTC. It translates to CASSPRTSGSYNEQFF.

The chain joins TRBV7-9 to TRBJ2-1; the match to TRBD2 covers 10 bases. Trimming removed 3 bases from V and 4 bases from J; junction bases left unmatched: 3. The germline CDR1 and CDR2 sequences are SEHNR and FQNEAQ (reference sequence). The CDR3 is 15 amino acids. The DNA of the CDR3 is TGTGCCAGCAGCTTGCGAGCGGGAGGGTACAATGAGCAGTTCTTC. Translated, it gives CASSLRAGGYNEQFF.